This T cell receptor (beta chain) was sequenced for a study of CD8 T cells in acute hepatitis C reinfection. Study outcomes and limitations: Exact CDR3 sharing with other epitopes was rare, possibly method-limited. Regardless of outcome, thirteen public clonotypes appeared, one using V04-02/J02-02.

Time point in this sample: naive CD8 control sorted from an acute-time-point sample. Method: immunoSEQ multiplex PCR; TCRdb's copy keeps in-frame clones and lacks some. The sample holds about 38,000 clones, more than 75% seen once. Germline-derived CDR1 and CDR2 are MGHRA and YSYEKL. V lost 0 bases and J 0 bases, leaving 9 bases between the germline ends. The CDR3 is 15 amino acids. Comment on this clone: Antigen: not known.

The sequenced material came from naive CD8+ T cells from PBMCs. The receptor comes from a man younger than 45 with chronic hepatitis C. The chain employs TRBV4-1 and TRBJ2-7, with D uncertain. The CDR3 here is CASSQENSGSYEQYF. CDR3 DNA sequence: TGCGCCAGCAGCCAAGAAAACTCTGGCTCCTACGAGCAGTACTTC.